This T cell receptor beta chain is drawn from a study of CD8 T cells in ankylosing spondylitis. TCRdb called the 5' RACE reads again in MiXCR, with one record for every CDR3 protein. In the table there are around 300,000 distinct CDR3 sequences, roughly 15% of which are singletons. Specimen: blood, either unsorted or a sorted T cell fraction (not recorded which). The TCR sequence derives from a male donor with ankylosing spondylitis or in good health (not recorded which).

In DNA form, the CDR3 reads TGTGCCAGCAGCGAGTTCCTTAATATGAACACTGAAGCTTTCTTT. This gives the protein CASSEFLNMNTEAFF. The rearrangement links TRBV9 to TRBJ1-1; D is unclear. V was trimmed by 3 bases and J by 0 bases, leaving 12 bases between them. Germline V CDR1 and CDR2: SGDLS, YYNGEE. There are 15 residues in the CDR3.